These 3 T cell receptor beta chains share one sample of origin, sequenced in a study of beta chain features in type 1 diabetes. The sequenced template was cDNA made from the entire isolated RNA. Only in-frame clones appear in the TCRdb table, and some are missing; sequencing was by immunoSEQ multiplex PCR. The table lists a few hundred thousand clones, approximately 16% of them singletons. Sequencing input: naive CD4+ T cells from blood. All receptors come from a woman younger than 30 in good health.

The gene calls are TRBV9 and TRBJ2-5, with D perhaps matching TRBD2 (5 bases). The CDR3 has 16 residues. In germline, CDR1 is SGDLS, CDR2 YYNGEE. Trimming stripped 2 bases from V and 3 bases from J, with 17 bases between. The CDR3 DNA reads TGTGCCAGCAGCGTTAGGCACAGCGGTCGGGAAGAGACCCAGTACTTC. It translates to CASSVRHSGREETQYF.

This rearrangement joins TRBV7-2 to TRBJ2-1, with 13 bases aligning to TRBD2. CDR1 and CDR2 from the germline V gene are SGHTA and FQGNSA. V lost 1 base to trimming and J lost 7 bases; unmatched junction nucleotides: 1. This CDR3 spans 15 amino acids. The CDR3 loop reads CASSLVGLAGNEQFF. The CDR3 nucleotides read TGTGCCAGCAGCTTAGTGGGACTAGCGGGGAATGAGCAGTTCTTC.

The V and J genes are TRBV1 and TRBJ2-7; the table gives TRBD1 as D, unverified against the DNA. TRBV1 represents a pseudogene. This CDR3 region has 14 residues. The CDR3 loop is CTSSQPDILREQYF. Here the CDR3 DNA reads TGCACCAGCAGCCAACCGGACATTCTACGCGAGCAGTACTTC.